Sequencing of this T cell receptor beta chain was carried out in a study of CD8 T cells in ankylosing spondylitis. General study results and limits: Prior literature has documented some motif variants in synovial fluid and blood from reactive arthritis. Significant enrichment of disease-linked clones was reportedly seen in matched ankylosing spondylitis synovial fluid. Made up of about eight highly homologous variants, a TCR beta motif appeared characteristic of ankylosing spondylitis blood.

CDR1 is MGHRA and CDR2 is YSYEKL in the germline V gene. Trimming pared 4 bases from V and 4 bases from J, leaving 18 bases between. The length of the CDR3 is 16 residues. This clonotype was found many times. Its target is unknown. Library preparation for TCR beta used quantitative 5'-RACE with molecular barcodes. TCRdb reprocessed the 5' RACE reads with MiXCR, giving one entry per CDR3 protein. The sample lists more than 150,000 distinct CDR3 sequences, 9.5% to 15% seen once, with approximately 15% in the top ten. The chain combines TRBV4-1 with TRBJ2-3, with D maybe TRBD2 (6 bases). This sequence originates from a male donor with ankylosing spondylitis or in good health (not recorded which). The sample taken for sequencing was blood, either unsorted or a sorted T cell fraction (not recorded which). The CDR3 DNA sequence: TGCGCCAGCAGCCCGCGGGACGTCGAAGAGCCAGATACGCAGTATTTT. Translated, it gives CASSPRDVEEPDTQYF.